Listed below are T cell receptor beta chains from one sample, sequenced in a study of CD8+CD57+ T cells in acquired aplastic anemia. A single record per CDR3 protein comes from TCRdb applying MiXCR to the reads. Of hundreds of thousands of distinct CDR3 sequences listed, about two thirds were seen once; the top ten hold approximately 3.9%. The sequencing sample was made of sorted CD4+, CD8+, or CD8+CD57+ T cells (not recorded which) from PBMCs. These receptors were collected from a human donor in good health, serving as a control. The CDR3 runs from the conserved cysteine through the conserved F or W. Each record gives: J gene, D gene, clone size, V gene, CDR3 protein, CDR3 DNA. The D gene is left open where the match is weak. Not every row has a clone size; where given, it reads once, few, many or a size class.

TRBJ2-7 NA NA TRBV7-2 CASTREGYEQYFWEQYF NA
TRBJ2-5 NA NA TRBV7-9 CASSLGTGSQAQYYF TGTGCCAGCAGCTTGGGCACCGGGTCCCAGGCCCAGTACTACTTC
TRBJ2-3 TRBD2 few TRBV27 CASSFGLAGRVDTQYF TGTGCCAGCAGTTTCGGACTAGCGGGAAGGGTAGATACGCAGTATTTT
TRBJ2-2 TRBD2 NA TRBV2 CASRRTSGDTGELFF TGTGCCAGCCGTAGGACTAGCGGGGATACCGGGGAGCTGTTTTTT
TRBJ2-1 NA many TRBV6-1 CASSPGSTYNEQFF TGTGCCAGCAGTCCGGGATCTACCTACAATGAGCAGTTCTTC
TRBJ2-1 TRBD2 many TRBV7-3 CASSPSQRGWYNEQFF TGTGCCAGCAGCCCAAGTCAGCGGGGGTGGTACAATGAGCAGTTCTTC
TRBJ1-1 TRBD1 NA TRBV2 CASNRDRETEAFF TGTGCCAGCAACCGTGACAGGGAGACTGAAGCTTTCTTT
TRBJ2-6 TRBD1 NA TRBV7-2 CASSLGMTGSEQYVLTF TGTGCCAGCAGCTTAGGGATGACAGGGTCCGAGCAGTACGTCCTGACTTTC
TRBJ1-5 NA NA TRBV5-8 CASSVSSSGQPQHF TGTGCCAGCAGCGTGAGTAGTAGCGGGCAGCCCCAGCATTTT
TRBJ1-1 TRBD1 many TRBV6-5 CATLRDSRSRHTEAFF TGTGCCACCCTAAGGGACAGTCGAAGTCGGCACACTGAAGCTTTCTTT
TRBJ1-1 NA NA TRBV29-1 CSAVGAEAFF TGCAGCGCGGTCGGGGCTGAAGCTTTCTTT
TRBJ1-2 TRBD1 NA TRBV9 CASSDRESLYGQSF TGCGCCAGCAGTGACAGGGAGTCCCTCTACGGCCAGTCCTTC
TRBJ2-7 NA once TRBV11-2 CASSSLASGSYEQYF TGTGCCAGCAGCTCCCTTGCTTCCGGGTCCTACGAGCAGTACTTC
TRBJ2-6 NA NA TRBV7-2 CASSLRDWSSGANVLTF TGTGCCAGCAGCTTACGGGACTGGAGCTCTGGGGCCAACGTCCTGACTTTC
TRBJ2-7 NA many TRBV10-2 CASKATDPDEQYF TGCGCCAGCAAGGCAACAGATCCGGACGAGCAGTACTTC
TRBJ1-1 NA few TRBV10-3 CAISESGEAFF TGTGCCATCAGTGAGTCGGGCGAAGCTTTCTTT
TRBJ1-2 TRBD1 many TRBV20-1 CSAAYRGLNDGYTF TGCAGTGCTGCCTACAGGGGGCTTAATGATGGCTACACCTTC
TRBJ1-2 NA NA TRBV12-3/TRBV12-4 CASSYTGLYGYTF TGTGCCAGCAGTTATACGGGACTCTATGGCTACACCTTC
TRBJ1-2 NA NA TRBV7-2 CASRLASTDDYTF TGTGCCAGCCGCTTAGCGTCGACCGATGACTACACCTTC
TRBJ2-7 NA few TRBV10-3 CAISERVHEQYF TGTGCCATCAGTGAGAGGGTTCACGAGCAGTACTTC
TRBJ1-1 NA NA TRBV9 CASRIIQGRGMNTEAFF TGTGCCAGCAGGATAATACAGGGAAGAGGGATGAACACTGAAGCTTTCTTT
TRBJ2-7 NA NA TRBV10-3 CASSSSVLPEAYF NA
TRBJ2-1 NA many TRBV19 CASTQGIGMYNERFF TGTGCCAGCACTCAGGGTATTGGTATGTACAATGAGCGGTTCTTC
TRBJ2-3 TRBD2 many TRBV5-1 CASAETSGGTDTQYF TGCGCCAGCGCAGAAACTAGCGGGGGCACAGATACGCAGTATTTT
TRBJ1-1 NA once TRBV7-2 CASSYYREAETQYFF TGTGCCAGCAGCTACTACAGGGAGGCAGAGACCCAGTACTTCTTT
TRBJ2-3 TRBD1 NA TRBV7-2 CASSSYRGPHAAQYF TGTGCCAGCAGCTCATACAGGGGCCCCCACGCTGCGCAGTATTTT
TRBJ2-7 NA NA TRBV2 CASSEHPTADYEQYF TGTGCCAGCAGTGAACACCCCACGGCAGACTACGAGCAGTACTTC
TRBJ1-2 TRBD1 many TRBV30 CAWSPQGSYGYTF TGTGCCTGGAGCCCACAGGGGAGCTATGGCTACACCTTC
TRBJ2-5 NA many TRBV11-2 CASRRPTGGQTQYF TGTGCCAGCAGACGTCCCACTGGAGGACAGACCCAGTACTTC
TRBJ1-2 TRBD1 NA TRBV20-1 CSAQRDSVGDGYTF TGCAGTGCCCAACGGGACAGCGTCGGTGATGGCTACACCTTC
TRBJ1-1 NA once TRBV6-4 CASREFYTMNTEAFF TGTGCCAGCAGAGAATTCTACACGATGAACACTGAAGCTTTCTTT
TRBJ1-5 TRBD1 NA TRBV19 CASTGQGILGNQPQHF TGTGCCAGCACCGGACAGGGGATTTTAGGTAATCAGCCCCAGCATTTT
TRBJ1-3 NA NA TRBV7-9 CASSFGGSTEQFFYF TGTGCCAGCAGCTTCGGGGGTTCGACAGAACAGTTCTTCTATTTT
TRBJ1-6 NA NA TRBV7-3 CASSQSRGNSPHHF TGTGCCAGCAGCCAAAGCAGGGGAAATTCCCCCCACCACTTT
TRBJ1-2 NA NA TRBV7-6 CASSKGLSYGYTF TGTGCCAGCAGTAAAGGACTTAGCTATGGCTACACCTTC
TRBJ2-7 NA NA TRBV7-8 CASSLVPESSEQYF TGTGCCAGCAGCTTAGTGCCCGAGTCGTCAGAACAGTACTTC
TRBJ2-1 NA NA TRBV7-2 CASSPQTGFVWGYF TGTGCCAGCAGCCCACAAACAGGCTTCGTATGGGGCTACTTC
TRBJ2-1 NA few TRBV12-3/TRBV12-4 CASSLGLNNEQFF TGTGCCAGCAGTTTAGGGCTTAACAATGAGCAGTTCTTC
TRBJ1-2 NA NA TRBV12-3/TRBV12-4 CASWSPGGDGYTF TGTGCCAGCTGGAGTCCCGGAGGAGATGGCTACACCTTC
TRBJ1-5 NA NA TRBV7-9 CASSPQWGDNSPLQHF TGTGCCAGCAGCCCACAATGGGGGGACAATTCACCCCTCCAGCATTTT